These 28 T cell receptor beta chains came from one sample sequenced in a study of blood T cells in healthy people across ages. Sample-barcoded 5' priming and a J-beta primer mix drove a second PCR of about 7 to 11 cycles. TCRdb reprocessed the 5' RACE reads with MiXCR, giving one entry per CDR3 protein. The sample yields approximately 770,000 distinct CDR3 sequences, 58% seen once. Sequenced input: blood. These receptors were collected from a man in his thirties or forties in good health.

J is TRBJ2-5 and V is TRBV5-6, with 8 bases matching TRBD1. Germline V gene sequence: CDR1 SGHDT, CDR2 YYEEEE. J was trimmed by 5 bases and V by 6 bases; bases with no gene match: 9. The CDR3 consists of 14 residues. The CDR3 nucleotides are TGTGCCAGCACTTCGACAGGGGTTGGGGAGACCCAGTACTTC. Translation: CASTSTGVGETQYF. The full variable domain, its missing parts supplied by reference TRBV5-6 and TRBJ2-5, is DAGVTQSPTHLIKTRGQQVTLRCSPKSGHDTVSWYQQALGQGPQFIFQYYEEEERQRGNFPDRFSGHQFPNYSSELNVNALLLGDSALYLCASTSTGVGETQYFGPGTRLLVL.

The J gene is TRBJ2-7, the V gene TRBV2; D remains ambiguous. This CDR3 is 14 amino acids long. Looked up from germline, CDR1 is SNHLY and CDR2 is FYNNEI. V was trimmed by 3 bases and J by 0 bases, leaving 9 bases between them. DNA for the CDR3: TGTGCCAGCAGTGAGGCAGTACGCTCCTACGAGCAGTACTTC. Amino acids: CASSEAVRSYEQYF.

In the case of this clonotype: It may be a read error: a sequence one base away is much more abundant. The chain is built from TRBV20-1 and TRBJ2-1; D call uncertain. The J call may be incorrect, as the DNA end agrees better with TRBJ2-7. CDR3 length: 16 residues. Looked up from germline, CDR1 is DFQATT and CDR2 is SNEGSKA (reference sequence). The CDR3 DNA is TGCAGTGCTAGCCCCGGTGGCGGAACCTCCTACAATGAGCAGTACTTC. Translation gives CSASPGGGTSYNEQYF.

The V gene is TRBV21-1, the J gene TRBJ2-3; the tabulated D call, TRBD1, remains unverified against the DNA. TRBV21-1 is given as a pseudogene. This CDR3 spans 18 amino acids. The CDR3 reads CASSNESEQWDPTDTQYF. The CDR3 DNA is TGTGCCAGCAGCAACGAATCCGAACAGTGGGACCCGACAGATACGCAGTATTTT.

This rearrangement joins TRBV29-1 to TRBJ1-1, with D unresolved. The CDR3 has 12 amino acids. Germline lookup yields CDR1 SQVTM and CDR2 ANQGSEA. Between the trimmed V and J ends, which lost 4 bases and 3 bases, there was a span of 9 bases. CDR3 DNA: TGCAGCGTTGCTAGGGCCCACACTGAAGCTTTCTTT. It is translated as CSVARAHTEAFF.

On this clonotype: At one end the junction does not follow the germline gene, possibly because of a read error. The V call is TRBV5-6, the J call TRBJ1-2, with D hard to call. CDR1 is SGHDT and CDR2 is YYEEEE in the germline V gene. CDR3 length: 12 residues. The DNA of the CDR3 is TGTGCCAGCAGTTTGGCCCTCTATGGCTACACCTTC. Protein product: CASSLALYGYTF. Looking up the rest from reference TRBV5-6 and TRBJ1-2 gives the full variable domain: DAGVTQSPTHLIKTRGQQVTLRCSPKSGHDTVSWYQQALGQGPQFIFQYYEEEERQRGNFPDRFSGHQFPNYSSELNVNALLLGDSALYLCASSLALYGYTFGSGTRLTVV.

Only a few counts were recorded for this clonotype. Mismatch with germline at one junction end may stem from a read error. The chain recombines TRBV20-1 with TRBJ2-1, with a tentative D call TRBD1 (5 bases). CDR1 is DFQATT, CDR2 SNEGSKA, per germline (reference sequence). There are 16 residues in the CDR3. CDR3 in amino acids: CSARDPDSELYNEQFF. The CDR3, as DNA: TGCAGTGCTCGAGACCCCGACAGCGAACTCTACAATGAGCAGTTCTTC.

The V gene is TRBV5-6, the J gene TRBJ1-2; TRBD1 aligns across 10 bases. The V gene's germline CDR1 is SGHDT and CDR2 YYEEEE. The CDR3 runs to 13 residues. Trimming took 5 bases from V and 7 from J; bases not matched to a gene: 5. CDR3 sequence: CASRRQGASGYTF. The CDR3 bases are TGTGCCAGCAGACGACAGGGGGCGAGTGGCTACACCTTC.

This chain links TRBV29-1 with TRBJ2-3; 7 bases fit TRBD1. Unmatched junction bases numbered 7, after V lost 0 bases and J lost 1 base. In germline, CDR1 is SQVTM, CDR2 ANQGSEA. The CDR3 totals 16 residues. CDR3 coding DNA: TGCAGCGTTGAAGACGGACAGGTCAGGGGCACAGATACGCAGTATTTT. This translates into CSVEDGQVRGTDTQYF.

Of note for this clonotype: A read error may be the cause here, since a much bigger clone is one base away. CDR3 loop: CASSLGGQRYEQYF. CDR3 coding DNA: TGTGCCAGCAGCTTAGGGGGACAGAGGTACGAGCAGTACTTC. The chain carries TRBV7-2 and TRBJ2-7, with 7 bases identical to TRBD1. The CDR3 loop spans 14 amino acids. CDR1 SGHTA and CDR2 FQGNSA come from the germline V gene. The junction had 4 bases not matched to a gene; V was cut back by 1 base and J by 4 bases. The whole variable domain, remainder taken from reference TRBV7-2 and TRBJ2-7, is GAGVSQSPSNKVTEKGKDVELRCDPISGHTALYWYRQSLGQGLEFLIYFQGNSAPDKSGLPSDRFSAERTGGSVSTLTIQRTQQEDSAVYLCASSLGGQRYEQYFGPGTRLTVT.

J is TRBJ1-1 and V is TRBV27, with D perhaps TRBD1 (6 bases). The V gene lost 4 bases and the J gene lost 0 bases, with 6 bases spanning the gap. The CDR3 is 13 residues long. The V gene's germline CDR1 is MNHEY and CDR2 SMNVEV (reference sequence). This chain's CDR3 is CASSWDMNTEAFF. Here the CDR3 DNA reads TGTGCCAGCAGTTGGGACATGAACACTGAAGCTTTCTTT.

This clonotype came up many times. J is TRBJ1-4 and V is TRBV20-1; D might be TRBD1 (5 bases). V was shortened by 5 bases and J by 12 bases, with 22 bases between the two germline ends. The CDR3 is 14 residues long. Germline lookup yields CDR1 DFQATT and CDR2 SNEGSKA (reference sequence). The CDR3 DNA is TGCAGTGCTCTCGGGACTGGGGGAATTTCGGAACTGTTTTTT. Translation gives CSALGTGGISELFF.

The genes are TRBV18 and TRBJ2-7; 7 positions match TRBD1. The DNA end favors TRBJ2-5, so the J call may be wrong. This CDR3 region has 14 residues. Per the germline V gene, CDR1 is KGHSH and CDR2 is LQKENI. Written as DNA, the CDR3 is TGTGCCAGCTCACCTGAGACAGGGTGGGAGACCCAGTACTTC. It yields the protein CASSPETGWETQYF.

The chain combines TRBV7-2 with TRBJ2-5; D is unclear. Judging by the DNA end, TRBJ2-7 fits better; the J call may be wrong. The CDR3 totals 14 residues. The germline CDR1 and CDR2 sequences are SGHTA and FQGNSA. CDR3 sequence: CASSLAAGPSEQYF. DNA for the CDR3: TGTGCCAGCAGCTTAGCGGCCGGGCCAAGCGAGCAGTACTTC.

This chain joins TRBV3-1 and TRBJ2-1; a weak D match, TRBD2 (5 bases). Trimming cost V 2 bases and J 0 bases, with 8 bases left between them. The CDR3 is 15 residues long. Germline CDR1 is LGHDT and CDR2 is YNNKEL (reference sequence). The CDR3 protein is CASSQRRSSYNEQFF. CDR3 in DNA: TGTGCCAGCAGCCAAAGGAGGAGCTCCTACAATGAGCAGTTCTTC.

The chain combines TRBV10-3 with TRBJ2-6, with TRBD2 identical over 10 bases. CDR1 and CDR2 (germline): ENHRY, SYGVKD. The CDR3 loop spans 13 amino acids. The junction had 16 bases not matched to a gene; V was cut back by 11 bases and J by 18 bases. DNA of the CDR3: TGTGCCTCTAATAGCGGGGGGCTCGCGCGAAAGACTTTC. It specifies CASNSGGLARKTF.

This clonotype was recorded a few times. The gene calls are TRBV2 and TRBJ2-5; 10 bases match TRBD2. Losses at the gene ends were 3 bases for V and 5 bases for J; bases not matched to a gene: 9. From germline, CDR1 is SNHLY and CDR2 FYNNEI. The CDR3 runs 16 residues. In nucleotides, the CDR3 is TGTGCCAGCAGTGAGAGAGCGGGGGGGCGACTGGAGACCCAGTACTTC. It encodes CASSERAGGRLETQYF.

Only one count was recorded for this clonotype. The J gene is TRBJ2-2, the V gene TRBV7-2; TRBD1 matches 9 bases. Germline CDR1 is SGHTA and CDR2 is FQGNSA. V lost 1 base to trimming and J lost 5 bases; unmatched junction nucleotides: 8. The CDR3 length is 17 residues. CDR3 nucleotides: TGTGCCAGCAGCTTAGGAATACAGGGGGCGGGAACCGGGGAGCTGTTTTTT. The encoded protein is CASSLGIQGAGTGELFF.

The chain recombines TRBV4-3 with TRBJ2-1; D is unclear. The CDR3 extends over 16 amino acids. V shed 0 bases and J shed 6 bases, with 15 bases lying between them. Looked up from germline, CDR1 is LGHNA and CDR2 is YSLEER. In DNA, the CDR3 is TGCGCCAGCAGCCAAGATCTGGCGGCGACGGGCAATGAGCAGTTCTTC. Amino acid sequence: CASSQDLAATGNEQFF.

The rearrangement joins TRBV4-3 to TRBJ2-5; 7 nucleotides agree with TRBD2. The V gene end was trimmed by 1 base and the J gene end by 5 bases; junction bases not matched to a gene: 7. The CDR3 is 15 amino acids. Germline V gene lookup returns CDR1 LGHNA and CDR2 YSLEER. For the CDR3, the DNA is TGCGCCAGCAGCCAAGGACTAGCTAGGAGCGAGACCCAGTACTTC. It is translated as CASSQGLARSETQYF.

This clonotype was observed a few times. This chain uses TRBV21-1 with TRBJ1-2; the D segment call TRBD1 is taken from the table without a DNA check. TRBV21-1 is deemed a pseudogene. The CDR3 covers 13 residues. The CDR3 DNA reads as TGTGCCACCCCGGTTCGCAGGAGCTATGGCTACACCTTC. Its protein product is CATPVRRSYGYTF.

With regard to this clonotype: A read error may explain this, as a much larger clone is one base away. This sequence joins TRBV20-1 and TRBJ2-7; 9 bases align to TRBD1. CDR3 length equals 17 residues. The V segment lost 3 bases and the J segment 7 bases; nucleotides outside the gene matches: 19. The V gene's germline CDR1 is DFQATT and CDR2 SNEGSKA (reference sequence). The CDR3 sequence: CSASPTLGTGTYNEQYF. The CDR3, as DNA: TGCAGTGCTAGCCCCACACTCGGGACAGGGACTTACAATGAGCAGTACTTC.

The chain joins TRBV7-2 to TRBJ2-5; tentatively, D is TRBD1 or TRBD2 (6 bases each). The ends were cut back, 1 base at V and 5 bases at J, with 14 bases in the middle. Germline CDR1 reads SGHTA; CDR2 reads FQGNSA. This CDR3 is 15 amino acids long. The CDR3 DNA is TGTGCCAGCAGCTTAGGAGGGGGGAAGGGGGAGACCCAGTACTTC. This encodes CASSLGGGKGETQYF.

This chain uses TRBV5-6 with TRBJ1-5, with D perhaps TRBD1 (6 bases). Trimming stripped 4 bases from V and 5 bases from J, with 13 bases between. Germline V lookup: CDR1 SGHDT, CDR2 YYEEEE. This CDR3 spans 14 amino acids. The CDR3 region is CASSTTGKDQPQHF. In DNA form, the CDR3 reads TGTGCCAGCAGCACGACAGGAAAGGATCAGCCCCAGCATTTT. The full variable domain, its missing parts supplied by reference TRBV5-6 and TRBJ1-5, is DAGVTQSPTHLIKTRGQQVTLRCSPKSGHDTVSWYQQALGQGPQFIFQYYEEEERQRGNFPDRFSGHQFPNYSSELNVNALLLGDSALYLCASSTTGKDQPQHFGDGTRLSIL.

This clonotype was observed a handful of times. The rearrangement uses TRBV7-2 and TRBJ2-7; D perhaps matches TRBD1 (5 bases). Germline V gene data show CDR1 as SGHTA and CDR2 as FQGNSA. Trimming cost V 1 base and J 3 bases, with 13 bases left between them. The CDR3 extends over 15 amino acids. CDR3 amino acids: CASSLEQGWSYEQYF. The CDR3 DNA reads TGTGCCAGCAGCTTAGAGCAGGGATGGAGCTACGAGCAGTACTTC.

Written as DNA, the CDR3 is TGTGCCAGCAGCTCGACACACTCCTACGAGCAGTACTTC. Translated, it gives CASSSTHSYEQYF. The chain recombines TRBV7-8 with TRBJ2-7; D is ambiguous. V lost 4 bases to trimming and J lost 0 bases, with 7 bases between them. CDR3 size: 13 residues. Germline lookup yields CDR1 SGHVS and CDR2 FQNEAQ.

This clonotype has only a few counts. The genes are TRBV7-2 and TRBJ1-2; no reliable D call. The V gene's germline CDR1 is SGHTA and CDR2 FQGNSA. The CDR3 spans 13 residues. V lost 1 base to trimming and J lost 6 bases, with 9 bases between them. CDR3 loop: CASSLDRRNGYTF. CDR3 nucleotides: TGTGCCAGCAGCTTAGACCGAAGGAATGGCTACACCTTC. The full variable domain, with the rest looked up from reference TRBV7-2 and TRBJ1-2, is GAGVSQSPSNKVTEKGKDVELRCDPISGHTALYWYRQSLGQGLEFLIYFQGNSAPDKSGLPSDRFSAERTGGSVSTLTIQRTQQEDSAVYLCASSLDRRNGYTFGSGTRLTVV.

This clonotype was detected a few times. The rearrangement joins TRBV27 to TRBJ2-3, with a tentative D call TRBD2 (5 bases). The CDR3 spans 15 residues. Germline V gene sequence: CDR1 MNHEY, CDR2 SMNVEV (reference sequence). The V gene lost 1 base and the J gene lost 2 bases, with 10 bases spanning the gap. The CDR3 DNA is TGTGCCAGCAGTTTATATGCGGGTGTCACAGATACGCAGTATTTT. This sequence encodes CASSLYAGVTDTQYF.